This entry lists 29 T cell receptor beta chains sequenced from one sample in a study of T cell repertoires and Cas9 in healthy adults. The assay was immunoSEQ multiplex PCR, and TCRdb's table has in-frame clones only and misses some. Of tens of thousands of clones detected, about 89% appear once; the ten largest clones hold approximately 1.5%. Sequenced: CD4+ effector T cells (CD127+, CD25-, CD137-, CD154-) from PBMCs; culture status not recorded. The origin of the receptors is a human donor in good health.

The chain uses TRBV7-2 and TRBJ1-3, with TRBD1 as a possible D gene (5 bases). The CDR3 totals 15 residues. Trimming cost V 3 bases and J 0 bases, with 9 bases left between them. Germline V gene data show CDR1 as SGHTA and CDR2 as FQGNSA. The CDR3 DNA is TGTGCCAGCAGCTTCGGGGCGAGCTCTGGAAACACCATATATTTT. This codes for CASSFGASSGNTIYF.

The chain couples TRBV7-8 to TRBJ2-4; D is tentatively TRBD1 or TRBD2 (5 bases each). CDR1 SGHVS and CDR2 FQNEAQ come from the germline V gene. V gave up 4 bases and J gave up 8 bases, with 12 bases separating them. The CDR3 consists of 13 residues. DNA of the CDR3: TGTGCCAGCAGCTCCAGGGACGAGGACATTCAGTACTTC. It encodes CASSSRDEDIQYF.

V and J are TRBV18 and TRBJ2-7; D unclear. V lost 3 bases to trimming and J lost 2 bases, with 5 bases between them. CDR3 size: 12 residues. Per the germline V gene, CDR1 is KGHSH and CDR2 is LQKENI. CDR3 in DNA: TGTGCCAGCTCACCCGGTCCCTACGAGCAGTACTTC. This codes for CASSPGPYEQYF.

V and J are TRBV15 and TRBJ2-7; D may be TRBD1 (6 bases). The V gene lost 4 bases and the J gene lost 2 bases, with 15 bases spanning the gap. Germline CDR1 and CDR2: LNHNV and YYDKDF (reference sequence). This CDR3 spans 15 amino acids. The CDR3 reads CATSTPGQGTYEQYF. In DNA form, the CDR3 reads TGTGCCACCAGCACCCCGGGACAAGGAACCTACGAGCAGTACTTC.

The CDR3 DNA reads as TGTGCCAGTAGTATAGGGGGGGGCACAGATACGCAGTATTTT. Its protein is CASSIGGGTDTQYF. This chain connects TRBV19 to TRBJ2-3; TRBD2 might be the D (6 bases). Germline CDR1 LNHDA, CDR2 SQIVND (reference sequence). This CDR3 spans 14 amino acids. The V gene lost 1 base and the J gene lost 1 base, with 6 bases spanning the gap.

The gene calls are TRBV6-1 and TRBJ2-5; 8 nucleotides align to TRBD1. There are 14 residues in the CDR3. The germline V gene encodes CDR1 MNHNS and CDR2 SASEGT. The V gene end was trimmed by 5 bases and the J gene end by 1 base; junction bases not matched to a gene: 3. CDR3 in amino acids: CASSRDRLQETQYF. The CDR3 nucleotides read TGTGCCAGCAGTAGGGACAGGCTCCAAGAGACCCAGTACTTC.

The CDR3 DNA reads TGTGCCAGTACCCCCCGGGACAGGGTAAACGAGCAGTACTTC. The encoded protein is CASTPRDRVNEQYF. The chain uses TRBV19 and TRBJ2-7; 9 nucleotides align to TRBD1. The V gene end was trimmed by 7 bases and the J gene end by 5 bases; junction bases not matched to a gene: 9. The CDR3 is 14 residues long. Per germline, CDR1 LNHDA and CDR2 SQIVND (reference sequence).

This clone was seen a single time. V usage is TRBV19 and J usage is TRBJ2-4; 8 bases line up with TRBD1. This CDR3 region has 15 residues. Trimming cost V 3 bases and J 2 bases; bases outside gene matches: 3. The germline V gene has CDR1 LNHDA and CDR2 SQIVND (reference sequence). CDR3 protein: CASSMGTGTKNIQYF. Written as DNA, the CDR3 is TGTGCCAGTAGTATGGGGACAGGAACCAAAAACATTCAGTACTTC.

This chain connects TRBV6-5 to TRBJ2-3; tentatively, D is TRBD2 (6 bases). CDR1 is MNHEY and CDR2 is SVGAGI in the germline V gene. Trimming took off 11 bases at V and 1 base at J, with 16 bases between the two ends. The CDR3 loop spans 14 amino acids. In DNA form, the CDR3 reads TGTGCCCGCTGGTCCGGGAGAGGCACAGATACGCAGTATTTT. Translation gives CARWSGRGTDTQYF.

This chain connects TRBV7-2 to TRBJ2-5, with 7 positions matching TRBD2. Germline V lookup: CDR1 SGHTA, CDR2 FQGNSA. J gave up 1 base and V 1 base, and 0 bases lay outside the gene matches. The CDR3 totals 14 residues. This CDR3 reads CASSLGTSQETQYF. As DNA, the CDR3 is TGTGCCAGCAGCTTAGGGACTAGCCAAGAGACCCAGTACTTC. Full variable domain (outside the CDR3, taken from reference TRBV7-2 and TRBJ2-5): GAGVSQSPSNKVTEKGKDVELRCDPISGHTALYWYRQSLGQGLEFLIYFQGNSAPDKSGLPSDRFSAERTGGSVSTLTIQRTQQEDSAVYLCASSLGTSQETQYFGPGTRLLVL.

The chain couples TRBV30 to TRBJ1-1; D not certain. This CDR3 has 11 residues. CDR1 and CDR2 (germline): GTSNPN, SVGIG (reference sequence). V was pared by 4 bases and J by 1 base, with 4 bases between. The CDR3 loop is CAWKENTEAFF. Written as DNA, the CDR3 is TGTGCCTGGAAGGAGAACACTGAAGCTTTCTTT.

V and J are TRBV5-4 and TRBJ2-1; 8 nucleotides align to TRBD2. The germline CDR1 and CDR2 sequences are SGHNT and YYREEE (reference sequence). This CDR3 comprises 15 residues. V shed 7 bases and J 4 bases; nucleotides not matched to a gene: 10. DNA of the CDR3: TGTGCCAGCCGACTAGGGAGCGGGAGTTACAATGAGCAGTTCTTC. This translates into CASRLGSGSYNEQFF. Full variable domain (remainder filled in from reference TRBV5-4 and TRBJ2-1): ETGVTQSPTHLIKTRGQQVTLRCSSQSGHNTVSWYQQALGQGPQFIFQYYREEENGRGNFPPRFSGLQFPNYSSELNVNALELDDSALYLCASRLGSGSYNEQFFGPGTRLTVL.

The J gene is TRBJ2-7, the V gene TRBV5-4; TRBD2 matches at 7 bases. CDR3 length: 16 amino acids. Germline V gene data show CDR1 as SGHNT and CDR2 as YYREEE (reference sequence). The junction had 6 bases not matched to a gene; V was cut back by 0 bases and J by 0 bases. The CDR3 protein is CASSLGRGISSYEQYF. CDR3 sequence (DNA): TGTGCCAGCAGCTTGGGGCGGGGGATAAGCTCCTACGAGCAGTACTTC.

The chain combines TRBV27 with TRBJ2-3, with TRBD1 identical over 9 bases. This CDR3 region has 16 residues. V gave up 5 bases and J gave up 3 bases; unmatched junction bases: 9. Per germline, CDR1 MNHEY and CDR2 SMNVEV (reference sequence). This CDR3 is CASSLTQGARTDTQYF. The DNA for the CDR3 is TGTGCCAGCAGTCTTACACAGGGGGCGCGAACAGATACGCAGTATTTT.

This chain uses TRBV7-9 with TRBJ1-4; D not resolved. The CDR3 is made up of 13 amino acids. V lost 1 base and J 9 bases, leaving 9 bases between the germline ends. In germline, CDR1 is SEHNR, CDR2 FQNEAQ (reference sequence). The CDR3 DNA reads as TGTGCCAGCAGCTTAGAAGCCACGCAAAAACTGTTTTTT. Amino acids: CASSLEATQKLFF.

The rearrangement links TRBV7-8 to TRBJ2-7; D is possibly TRBD1 or TRBD2 (5 bases each). CDR1 SGHVS and CDR2 FQNEAQ come from the germline V gene. The length of the CDR3 is 19 residues. V shed 1 base and J shed 2 bases, with 24 bases lying between them. CDR3 in amino acids: CASSLGRLRVDGTTYEQYF. The CDR3 DNA sequence: TGTGCCAGCAGCTTAGGCCGGTTAAGAGTGGACGGGACCACCTACGAGCAGTACTTC.

V is TRBV7-3 and J is TRBJ2-3; D unclear. The germline V gene has CDR1 SGHTA and CDR2 FQGTGA. V gave up 1 base and J gave up 0 bases, with 5 bases separating them. This CDR3 comprises 14 residues. CDR3 nucleotides: TGTGCCAGCAGCTTAAGGCTTAGCACAGATACGCAGTATTTT. It codes for CASSLRLSTDTQYF.

The CDR3: CASSLAFGQPYEQYF. CDR3 coding DNA: TGTGCCAGCAGCTTAGCGTTTGGGCAGCCTTACGAGCAGTACTTC. The chain carries TRBV7-6 and TRBJ2-7; D remains ambiguous. Germline-derived CDR1 and CDR2 are SGHVS and FNYEAQ. Trimming took 0 bases from V and 4 from J, leaving 13 bases between them. The CDR3 sequence is 15 residues long.

The sample holds a few counts of this clone. This chain connects TRBV19 to TRBJ1-3; perhaps TRBD1 as D (6 bases). V was pared by 4 bases and J by 0 bases, with 16 bases between. Looked up from germline, CDR1 is LNHDA and CDR2 is SQIVND (reference sequence). This CDR3 comprises 17 residues. CDR3 sequence reads: CASSTFFGQFSGNTIYF. For the CDR3, the DNA is TGTGCCAGTAGTACCTTCTTTGGACAGTTCTCTGGAAACACCATATATTTT.

V usage is TRBV9 and J usage is TRBJ1-2; D may be TRBD1 (5 bases). V lost 0 bases and J lost 2, with 11 bases in between. Germline lookup yields CDR1 SGDLS and CDR2 YYNGEE. The CDR3 totals 15 residues. The CDR3 DNA is TGTGCCAGCAGCGTAGATGGCAGGGCAAACTATGGCTACACCTTC. This encodes CASSVDGRANYGYTF.

V and J are TRBV27 and TRBJ2-7; possibly TRBD1 or TRBD2 for D (7 bases each). The CDR3 sequence is 17 residues long. Trimming removed 7 bases from V and 6 bases from J, with 28 bases in between. Germline CDR1 and CDR2: MNHEY and SMNVEV (reference sequence). The CDR3 DNA sequence: TGTGCCAGCAAGTGGGACGGCGGAAGGCAGGGGGGGAGCGAGCAGTACTTC. It translates to CASKWDGGRQGGSEQYF.

The V and J genes are TRBV20-1 and TRBJ2-5; D not certain. Germline CDR1 DFQATT, CDR2 SNEGSKA (reference sequence). The CDR3 is 11 amino acids. Deletions cut 5 bases from V and 5 bases from J, with 9 bases between. This CDR3 reads CSAGLGETQYF. As DNA, the CDR3 is TGCAGTGCTGGTCTCGGGGAGACCCAGTACTTC.

This clone was found once. The chain recombines TRBV21-1 with TRBJ2-4. TRBV21-1 represents a pseudogene. This CDR3 has 16 amino acids. The CDR3 DNA is TGTGCCAGCAGCCCGGTTGGCAGGGCGGGCAAAAACATTCTGTACTTC. Protein product: CASSPVGRAGKNILYF.

In this sample, this clone turned up once. J is TRBJ1-5 and V is TRBV4-1, with unresolved D. Germline lookup yields CDR1 MGHRA and CDR2 YSYEKL. V lost 1 base and J 1 base, leaving 8 bases between the germline ends. The CDR3 runs to 15 residues. The CDR3 DNA reads as TGCGCCAGCAGCCAAGGCGTCGGGAGCAATCAGCCCCAGCATTTT. Translating gives CASSQGVGSNQPQHF.

The chain combines TRBV5-1 with TRBJ2-3, with TRBD2 identical over 9 bases. CDR3 length: 16 amino acids. Germline V gives CDR1 SGHRS, CDR2 YFSETQ. J gave up 3 bases and V 5 bases, and 10 bases lay outside the gene matches. The CDR3 DNA is TGCGCCAGCAGACCAAGGACTAGCGCTTCTACAGATACGCAGTATTTT. Protein sequence: CASRPRTSASTDTQYF.

The rearrangement links TRBV5-4 to TRBJ1-6; D possibly corresponds to TRBD1 (5 bases). CDR3 length: 14 residues. The V gene lost 0 bases and the J gene lost 7 bases, with 8 bases spanning the gap. CDR1 SGHNT and CDR2 YYREEE come from the germline V gene (reference sequence). The CDR3 is CASSLDRRNSPLHF. The CDR3 nucleotides read TGTGCCAGCAGCTTGGACAGGAGAAATTCACCCCTCCACTTT.

This clone has only one observation. The V and J genes are TRBV5-1 and TRBJ1-4; D not certain. There are 15 residues in the CDR3. Trimming shortened V by 3 bases and J by 0 bases, and 9 bases separated the two germline ends. Germline assignment: CDR1 SGHRS and CDR2 YFSETQ. CDR3 sequence reads: CASSSTTATNEKLFF. The CDR3 bases are TGCGCCAGCAGCTCTACGACGGCAACTAATGAAAAACTGTTTTTT.

The V call is TRBV5-6, the J call TRBJ2-2; D is unresolved. The length of the CDR3 is 13 residues. Germline V gene lookup returns CDR1 SGHDT and CDR2 YYEEEE. Trimming stripped 3 bases from V and 4 bases from J, with 7 bases between. The CDR3 here is CASSYPSTGELFF. The CDR3 nucleotides are TGTGCCAGCAGCTACCCGTCCACCGGGGAGCTGTTTTTT.

The chain joins TRBV7-8 to TRBJ2-1; perhaps TRBD2 as D (7 bases). This CDR3 contains 16 residues. The V end was cut by 2 bases, the J end by 4 bases, with 15 bases between. From germline, CDR1 is SGHVS and CDR2 FQNEAQ. Here the CDR3 reads CASSLIGGRSYNEQFF. DNA for the CDR3: TGTGCCAGCAGCTTAATCGGGGGGCGGTCGTACAATGAGCAGTTCTTC.